The 27 T cell receptor beta chains below all came from one sample that was sequenced in a study of blood T cell repertoires in COVID-19. The assay was immunoSEQ multiplex PCR, and TCRdb's table has in-frame clones only and misses some. Of approximately 210,000 clones listed, about 87% are singletons. The sequenced sample was peripheral blood. Source of these receptors: a man aged 70 or older with acute or convalescent COVID-19.

This clone was counted once. Written as DNA, the CDR3 is TGTGCCAGCAGCTCCTATGAGGGGGATGGCTACACCTTC. Its translation is CASSSYEGDGYTF. The rearrangement uses TRBV7-9 and TRBJ1-2, with D perhaps TRBD1 (6 bases). Between the trimmed V and J ends, which lost 4 bases and 6 bases, there was a span of 12 bases. The CDR3 sequence is 13 residues long. Germline V gene lookup returns CDR1 SEHNR and CDR2 FQNEAQ (reference sequence).

This clone came up a few times. The chain combines TRBV5-5 with TRBJ2-2; tentatively, D is TRBD1 (6 bases). Germline V gene lookup returns CDR1 SGHKS and CDR2 YYEKEE (reference sequence). The ends were cut back, 4 bases at V and 5 bases at J, with 15 bases in the middle. The CDR3 is 15 residues long. CDR3 protein: CASSRGQGSTGELFF. In DNA, the CDR3 is TGTGCCAGCAGCCGGGGACAAGGGTCGACCGGGGAGCTGTTTTTT.

V is TRBV7-3 and J is TRBJ2-1; D perhaps matches TRBD2 (5 bases). V lost 4 bases and J lost 3, with 10 bases in between. Per germline, CDR1 SGHTA and CDR2 FQGTGA. The CDR3 is 14 amino acids. The CDR3 reads CASSSPGSYNEQFF. The CDR3 DNA follows: TGTGCCAGCAGCTCCCCGGGAAGCTACAATGAGCAGTTCTTC. Drawing the rest from reference TRBV7-3 and TRBJ2-1, the complete variable domain is GAGVSQTPSNKVTEKGKYVELRCDPISGHTALYWYRQSLGQGPEFLIYFQGTGAADDSGLPNDRFFAVRPEGSVSTLKIQRTERGDSAVYLCASSSPGSYNEQFFGPGTRLTVL.

The gene calls are TRBV11-2 and TRBJ2-5; D not certain. The germline V gene has CDR1 SGHAT and CDR2 FQNNGV. This CDR3 contains 13 residues. V was trimmed by 5 bases and J by 2 bases, leaving 9 bases between them. The CDR3 loop is CASSPVPQETQYF. The CDR3 nucleotides are TGTGCCAGCAGCCCAGTGCCTCAAGAGACCCAGTACTTC.

V and J are TRBV9 and TRBJ2-7, with TRBD2 matching 10 bases. CDR3 length: 14 amino acids. Germline V gene lookup returns CDR1 SGDLS and CDR2 YYNGEE. Trimming cost V 4 bases and J 2 bases; bases outside gene matches: 3. CDR3 loop: CASSTSGTAYEQYF. Written as DNA, the CDR3 is TGTGCCAGCAGCACTAGCGGGACCGCCTACGAGCAGTACTTC.

The chain has TRBV18 and TRBJ2-5; no reliable D call. The V and J ends lost 1 base and 5 bases respectively, with 8 bases between them. The CDR3 length is 13 residues. In germline, CDR1 is KGHSH, CDR2 LQKENI. CDR3 residues: CASSPQEKETQYF. CDR3 sequence (DNA): TGTGCCAGCTCACCACAAGAGAAGGAGACCCAGTACTTC.

The chain is built from TRBV19 and TRBJ2-7, with TRBD2 identical over 7 bases. V shed 7 bases and J 1 base; nucleotides not matched to a gene: 13. Germline CDR1 and CDR2: LNHDA and SQIVND (reference sequence). The CDR3 is 16 amino acids. CDR3 sequence: CASTPRGVDRSYEQYF. CDR3 coding DNA: TGTGCCAGTACTCCCCGGGGGGTGGATAGGTCCTACGAGCAGTACTTC.

The V gene is TRBV5-1, the J gene TRBJ2-4; 14 bases match TRBD2. V was clipped by 3 bases and J by 3 bases; unmatched bases: 5. Germline V gives CDR1 SGHRS, CDR2 YFSETQ. The CDR3 loop spans 17 amino acids. The CDR3 loop reads CASSYGLAGGGKNIQYF. CDR3 coding DNA: TGCGCCAGCAGCTATGGACTAGCGGGAGGAGGCAAAAACATTCAGTACTTC.

The rearrangement links TRBV2 to TRBJ2-1, with 13 bases fitting TRBD2. CDR1 SNHLY and CDR2 FYNNEI come from the germline V gene. V was clipped by 7 bases and J by 11 bases; unmatched bases: 11. CDR3 length: 15 amino acids. CDR3 DNA sequence: TGTGCCAGCAACGGACTAGCGGGAGTCCCGAGTCAGCAGTTCTTC. Its translation is CASNGLAGVPSQQFF.

V is TRBV28 and J is TRBJ1-2; 10 nucleotides agree with TRBD1. Trimming took 5 bases from V and 6 from J; bases not matched to a gene: 9. The germline V gene encodes CDR1 MDHEN and CDR2 SYDVKM. This CDR3 region has 15 residues. The DNA for the CDR3 is TGTGCCAGCAGTAAACAGACAGGGGGCGCGAATGGCTACACCTTC. Translating gives CASSKQTGGANGYTF.

V is TRBV2 and J is TRBJ1-1; 11 positions agree with TRBD1. Germline CDR1 is SNHLY and CDR2 is FYNNEI. Trimming cost V 9 bases and J 5 bases; bases outside gene matches: 11. This CDR3 spans 15 amino acids. CDR3 protein: CASGGQGAGGTEAFF. The CDR3 bases are TGTGCCAGTGGAGGACAGGGGGCCGGAGGAACTGAAGCTTTCTTT.

The chain is built from TRBV6-5 and TRBJ1-2; 7 positions agree with TRBD1. This CDR3 has 15 amino acids. Germline V gene sequence: CDR1 MNHEY, CDR2 SVGAGI. V dropped 6 bases and J dropped 5; count of bases not matched to a gene: 12. The CDR3 region is CASRGTEGLGYGYTF. CDR3 coding DNA: TGTGCCAGCAGAGGGACAGAAGGGTTGGGATATGGCTACACCTTC.

The gene calls are TRBV28 and TRBJ2-2; a weak D match, TRBD1 (6 bases). The V and J ends lost 3 bases and 4 bases respectively, with 12 bases between them. This CDR3 region has 15 residues. Germline values: CDR1 MDHEN, CDR2 SYDVKM. The CDR3 is CASSLGTKLTGELFF. The CDR3 bases are TGTGCCAGCAGTTTGGGGACAAAACTCACCGGGGAGCTGTTTTTT.

This CDR3 reads CASCRQGLGNTEAFF. The CDR3 DNA follows: TGTGCCAGCTGCAGACAGGGCCTTGGGAACACTGAAGCTTTCTTT. The chain employs TRBV2 and TRBJ1-1; 7 positions match TRBD1. J gave up 1 base and V 8 bases, and 10 bases lay outside the gene matches. The germline gives CDR1 SNHLY, CDR2 FYNNEI. There are 15 residues in the CDR3. The complete variable domain, with remaining parts taken from reference TRBV2 and TRBJ1-1, reads EPEVTQTPSHQVTQMGQEVILRCVPISNHLYFYWYRQILGQKVEFLVSFYNNEISEKSEIFDDQFSVERPDGSNFTLKIRSTKLEDSAMYFCASCRQGLGNTEAFFGQGTRLTVV.

The rearrangement links TRBV12-3 or TRBV12-4 to TRBJ2-7; tentative D call: TRBD1 (5 bases). Trimming pared 8 bases from V and 3 bases from J, leaving 8 bases between. The CDR3 has 11 amino acids. CDR3 DNA: TGTGCCAGCGGGGCCGGCTACGAGCAGTACTTC. It is translated as CASGAGYEQYF.

J is TRBJ2-7 and V is TRBV5-5; D gene uncertain. CDR3 length: 13 residues. The ends were cut back, 0 bases at V and 3 bases at J, with 7 bases in the middle. Germline lookup yields CDR1 SGHKS and CDR2 YYEKEE (reference sequence). The CDR3 loop is CASSLDWSYEQYF. In DNA, the CDR3 is TGTGCCAGCAGCTTGGATTGGAGCTACGAGCAGTACTTC.

This clone was detected only a few times. The chain carries TRBV18 and TRBJ1-6; 10 bases agree with TRBD1. Per the germline V gene, CDR1 is KGHSH and CDR2 is LQKENI. Trimming cost V 2 bases and J 9 bases; bases outside gene matches: 4. The CDR3 spans 15 residues. CDR3 nucleotide sequence: TGTGCCAGCTCACCAAGGGACAGGGGAAGTTCACCCCTCCACTTT. This translates into CASSPRDRGSSPLHF.

The V and J genes are TRBV5-8 and TRBJ2-7, with D tentatively TRBD2 (6 bases). CDR3 length: 13 residues. Germline CDR1 reads SGHTS; CDR2 reads YDEGEE. Trimming took 7 bases from V and 4 from J, leaving 15 bases between them. CDR3 bases: TGTGCCAGCCGGAGGGCGTTTGTGTACGAGCAGTACTTC. Its translation is CASRRAFVYEQYF.

V and J are TRBV19 and TRBJ2-1, with TRBD2 matching 8 bases. V shed 7 bases and J 0 bases; nucleotides not matched to a gene: 11. This CDR3 spans 17 amino acids. CDR1 and CDR2 from the germline V gene are LNHDA and SQIVND (reference sequence). CDR3 in amino acids: CASTDPSSGSSYNEQFF. The CDR3 DNA reads as TGTGCCAGTACCGACCCCTCTAGCGGGTCCTCCTACAATGAGCAGTTCTTC.

The genes are TRBV27 and TRBJ1-5, with no clear D. The CDR3 is 12 residues long. The V gene lost 8 bases and the J gene lost 6 bases, with 11 bases spanning the gap. Germline CDR1 reads MNHEY; CDR2 reads SMNVEV (reference sequence). The CDR3 is CASSEGGQPQHF. In DNA form, the CDR3 reads TGTGCCAGCTCGGAGGGAGGTCAGCCCCAGCATTTT.

The chain couples TRBV28 to TRBJ1-2, with D tentatively TRBD1 (6 bases). Deletions cut 3 bases from V and 3 bases from J, with 11 bases between. CDR1 and CDR2 from the germline V gene are MDHEN and SYDVKM. The CDR3 totals 14 residues. DNA for the CDR3: TGTGCCAGCAGTTTGGAAGGGACATACTATGGCTACACCTTC. Translation gives CASSLEGTYYGYTF.

The chain joins TRBV7-3 to TRBJ1-2; 10 bases are shared with TRBD1. Germline-derived CDR1 and CDR2 are SGHTA and FQGTGA. The length of the CDR3 is 15 residues. The junction had 7 bases not matched to a gene; V was cut back by 5 bases and J by 4 bases. CDR3 bases: TGTGCCAGCAGCCTGACAGGGGGCGAGGGCTATGGCTACACCTTC. It yields the protein CASSLTGGEGYGYTF.

V and J are TRBV6-5 and TRBJ1-1, with 7 nucleotides matching TRBD1. The V segment lost 5 bases and the J segment 0 bases; nucleotides outside the gene matches: 3. The CDR3 is 14 amino acids. The V gene's germline CDR1 is MNHEY and CDR2 SVGAGI. The CDR3 nucleotides read TGTGCCAGCAGTCCGGGACAGATGAACACTGAAGCTTTCTTT. Encoded protein: CASSPGQMNTEAFF.

This chain uses TRBV18 with TRBJ2-7; possible D gene TRBD1, 6 bases. Germline assignment: CDR1 KGHSH and CDR2 LQKENI. Trimming removed 5 bases from V and 6 bases from J, with 14 bases in between. This CDR3 comprises 13 residues. Here the CDR3 reads CASSTLTTGEQYF. The CDR3 nucleotides read TGTGCCAGCTCAACCTTAACGACAGGCGAGCAGTACTTC.

The gene calls are TRBV5-1 and TRBJ1-2, with D uncertain. The V end lost 4 bases, the J end lost 7 bases, and 14 bases lay between the germline ends. Germline V gene lookup returns CDR1 SGHRS and CDR2 YFSETQ. This CDR3 region has 13 residues. The CDR3 bases are TGCGCCAGCAGCCCGGGGTCTGGTCTTGGCTACACCTTC. Protein: CASSPGSGLGYTF.

The CDR3 loop reads CASSQYNSPLHF. CDR3 coding DNA: TGTGCCAGCAGTCAATATAATTCACCCCTCCACTTT. The chain has TRBV9 and TRBJ1-6; no clear D gene. The CDR3 has 12 amino acids. Trimming took off 5 bases at V and 4 bases at J, with 4 bases between the two ends. CDR1 and CDR2 (germline): SGDLS, YYNGEE.

The chain links TRBV6-4 to TRBJ2-5; 8 nucleotides agree with TRBD1. V was clipped by 6 bases and J by 5 bases; unmatched bases: 8. This CDR3 contains 14 residues. Per the germline V gene, CDR1 is MRHNA and CDR2 is SNTAGT. The CDR3 is CASSPTGGEETQYF. The CDR3, as DNA: TGTGCCAGCAGCCCTACAGGGGGTGAGGAGACCCAGTACTTC.